These 26 T cell receptor beta chains were sequenced from one sample in a study of T-cell memory formation after mild COVID-19. TCRdb reprocessed the 5' RACE reads via MiXCR and lists one record per CDR3 protein. The sample carries 550,000 to 700,000 distinct CDR3 sequences, around a sixth recorded once. The sequenced material came from PBMCs or a T cell subset sorted from them (not recorded which). Receptors were obtained from an adult woman who had mild COVID-19 (a few samples of this study predate the infection). Cell type and time point are not known.

This clonotype was seen more than once but under ten times. This chain connects TRBV2 to TRBJ2-3; a weak D match, TRBD1 (6 bases). Germline V gene lookup returns CDR1 SNHLY and CDR2 FYNNEI. The CDR3 consists of 15 residues. V lost 1 base and J 1 base, leaving 9 bases between the germline ends. The CDR3 protein is CASSEEAGGTDTQYF. Written as DNA, the CDR3 is TGTGCCAGCAGTGAAGAGGCAGGGGGCACAGATACGCAGTATTTT.

V usage is TRBV5-6 and J usage is TRBJ1-4; no clear D. Trimming removed 1 base from V and 11 bases from J, with 15 bases in between. The CDR3 is 14 amino acids. CDR1 and CDR2 (germline): SGHDT, YYEEEE. CDR3 DNA sequence: TGTGCCAGCAGCTTGATCCGGGAGAGGGAGAAACTGTTTTTT. It encodes CASSLIREREKLFF.

This clonotype came up a few times. V gene TRBV12-5 combines with J gene TRBJ2-1; the D is unclear. This CDR3 comprises 16 residues. The germline V gene has CDR1 LGHNT and CDR2 FRNRAP. The V and J ends lost 4 bases and 3 bases respectively, with 16 bases between them. DNA for the CDR3: TGTGCTAGTGGTTCCCTAAGTGGTAAGAACTACAATGAGCAGTTCTTC. Residues: CASGSLSGKNYNEQFF.

This clonotype turned up a few times. The gene calls are TRBV7-9 and TRBJ2-3; 8 nucleotides match TRBD1. With 1 base clipped from V and 8 bases from J, the junction kept 11 bases outside the gene matches. This CDR3 has 16 amino acids. Germline CDR1 is SEHNR and CDR2 is FQNEAQ (reference sequence). The CDR3, as DNA: TGTGCCAGCAGCTTAGGGGGACAGGCGCTGAGGGGTACGCAGTATTTT. Translating gives CASSLGGQALRGTQYF.

This chain joins TRBV5-6 and TRBJ2-7; TRBD1 aligns across 7 bases. The V and J ends lost 1 base and 6 bases, in that order; junction bases with no gene match: 4. CDR3 size: 13 residues. The V gene's germline CDR1 is SGHDT and CDR2 YYEEEE. CDR3 bases: TGTGCCAGCAGCTTGACAGGGGTGAGCGAGCAGTACTTC. It translates to CASSLTGVSEQYF. Full variable domain (outside the CDR3, taken from reference TRBV5-6 and TRBJ2-7): DAGVTQSPTHLIKTRGQQVTLRCSPKSGHDTVSWYQQALGQGPQFIFQYYEEEERQRGNFPDRFSGHQFPNYSSELNVNALLLGDSALYLCASSLTGVSEQYFGPGTRLTVT.

At least ten counts were recorded for this clonotype. The chain joins TRBV5-1 to TRBJ2-1, with 8 bases identical to TRBD2. Germline-derived CDR1 and CDR2 are SGHRS and YFSETQ. This CDR3 has 15 amino acids. After removal of 1 base from V and 6 bases from J, the junction contained 6 bases not matched to a gene. In DNA, the CDR3 is TGCGCCAGCAGCTTGTCCAGCGGGAGCTTCAATGAGCAGTTCTTC. Translation gives CASSLSSGSFNEQFF.

The genes are TRBV15 and TRBJ2-3, with 8 bases identical to TRBD2. V lost 1 base, J lost 5 bases, and 14 bases stayed unmatched. The CDR3 covers 18 residues. The germline CDR1 and CDR2 sequences are LNHNV and YYDKDF (reference sequence). The CDR3 is CATSRVPGTSGSGDTQYF. In DNA, the CDR3 is TGTGCCACCAGCAGAGTCCCTGGGACTAGTGGTTCGGGAGATACGCAGTATTTT.

The gene calls are TRBV11-2 and TRBJ2-7, with 10 nucleotides matching TRBD2. The length of the CDR3 is 22 residues. Germline loops: CDR1 SGHAT, CDR2 FQNNGV. V shed 0 bases, J shed 2 bases, and the junction held 22 bases outside the gene matches. CDR3 region: CASSLDVRFGTSVTLLAYEQYF. In DNA form, the CDR3 reads TGTGCCAGCAGCTTAGATGTCAGATTCGGGACTAGCGTGACACTCCTTGCCTACGAGCAGTACTTC.

This clonotype has a handful of counts. J is TRBJ1-1 and V is TRBV5-1, with 10 nucleotides matching TRBD1. The germline V gene has CDR1 SGHRS and CDR2 YFSETQ. V gave up 4 bases and J gave up 1 base; unmatched junction bases: 13. This CDR3 has 18 residues. The CDR3 here is CASSRDGTGAVGNTEAFF. The CDR3 region has the DNA TGCGCCAGCAGCCGGGATGGGACAGGGGCCGTCGGGAACACTGAAGCTTTCTTT.

The rearrangement joins TRBV5-6 to TRBJ1-4; 8 bases line up with TRBD1. With 7 bases clipped from V and 0 bases from J, the junction kept 8 bases outside the gene matches. This CDR3 has 16 amino acids. Germline CDR1 is SGHDT and CDR2 is YYEEEE. CDR3 loop: CASGGTGNPTNEKLFF. In DNA, the CDR3 is TGTGCCAGCGGGGGGACAGGAAACCCAACTAATGAAAAACTGTTTTTT.

The chain employs TRBV9 and TRBJ2-4; the D is unclear. The CDR3 loop spans 15 amino acids. Germline V gives CDR1 SGDLS, CDR2 YYNGEE. The V end was cut by 0 bases, the J end by 2 bases, with 9 bases between. The CDR3 region has the DNA TGTGCCAGCAGCGTAGGAGGCAGTACCAAAAACATTCAGTACTTC. Translating gives CASSVGGSTKNIQYF.

This rearrangement joins TRBV30 to TRBJ2-6, with D unclear. The CDR3 has 12 amino acids. In germline, CDR1 is GTSNPN, CDR2 SVGIG (reference sequence). Trimming removed 8 bases at V and 3 bases at J, with 8 bases between. The CDR3 protein is CAALDGANVLTF. CDR3 coding DNA: TGTGCCGCCTTGGATGGGGCCAACGTCCTGACTTTC.

The chain recombines TRBV12-3 or TRBV12-4 with TRBJ1-2; D gene unclear. The CDR3 totals 12 residues. V gave up 8 bases and J gave up 4 bases, with 11 bases separating them. CDR3 sequence (DNA): TGTGCCAGCGGAGAGAACAGCTATGGCTACACCTTC. It is translated as CASGENSYGYTF.

This clonotype was observed a handful of times. This rearrangement joins TRBV28 to TRBJ2-7, with a tentative D call TRBD1 (7 bases). V was shortened by 3 bases and J by 3 bases, with 12 bases between the two germline ends. This CDR3 region has 14 residues. CDR1 is MDHEN and CDR2 is SYDVKM in the germline V gene. The CDR3, as DNA: TGTGCCAGCAGTTTGAATCAGGGGGGCTACGAGCAGTACTTC. This translates into CASSLNQGGYEQYF.

This clonotype was detected a few times. The chain combines TRBV7-2 with TRBJ2-5, with TRBD1 matching over 7 bases. The V and J ends lost 5 bases and 5 bases, in that order; junction bases with no gene match: 11. CDR1 and CDR2 (germline): SGHTA, FQGNSA. This CDR3 has 15 residues. Here the CDR3 DNA reads TGTGCCAGCAGCCCAAGAAGGGGGCTGGGGGAGACCCAGTACTTC. Translated: CASSPRRGLGETQYF.

This clonotype occurred a few times. The rearrangement joins TRBV7-9 to TRBJ1-1; D is unresolved. Deletions cut 0 bases from V and 6 bases from J, with 8 bases between. This CDR3 is built from 13 residues. The germline V gene encodes CDR1 SEHNR and CDR2 FQNEAQ (reference sequence). CDR3: CASSLAGRPEAFF. As DNA, the CDR3 is TGTGCCAGCAGCTTAGCAGGGAGACCTGAAGCTTTCTTT.

This clonotype has at least ten counts. V is TRBV7-2 and J is TRBJ2-1; D gene unclear. V was trimmed by 5 bases and J by 8 bases, leaving 7 bases between them. Per germline, CDR1 SGHTA and CDR2 FQGNSA. The CDR3 sequence is 11 residues long. CDR3 in DNA: TGTGCCAGCAGCCGAGTACATGAGCAGTTCTTC. Translated: CASSRVHEQFF.

The V gene is TRBV5-8, the J gene TRBJ1-5; 8 nucleotides agree with TRBD1. Trimming cost V 2 bases and J 5 bases; bases outside gene matches: 12. Germline CDR1 SGHTS, CDR2 YDEGEE. There are 17 residues in the CDR3. CDR3 in DNA: TGTGCCAGCAGCTTTCAAGGACAGGGTGGCCACGATCAGCCCCAGCATTTT. Translating it yields CASSFQGQGGHDQPQHF.

In its sample, this clonotype was seen a few times. The J gene is TRBJ2-7, the V gene TRBV20-1; tentative D call: TRBD1 (5 bases). Trimming pared 0 bases from V and 5 bases from J, leaving 11 bases between. This CDR3 has 13 residues. Germline lookup yields CDR1 DFQATT and CDR2 SNEGSKA (reference sequence). CDR3 amino acids: CSARESIGDEQYF. CDR3 nucleotide sequence: TGCAGTGCTAGAGAGTCGATAGGGGACGAGCAGTACTTC.

The chain carries TRBV6-6 and TRBJ1-5, with D unclear. Trimming removed 4 bases at V and 6 bases at J, with 13 bases between. This CDR3 comprises 14 residues. Germline V lookup: CDR1 MNHNY, CDR2 SVGAGI (reference sequence). This chain's CDR3 is CASSSLGDLQPQHF. For the CDR3, the DNA is TGTGCCAGCAGTTCGCTGGGCGATCTTCAGCCCCAGCATTTT.

This clonotype has more than one count but fewer than ten. The V and J genes are TRBV5-6 and TRBJ2-2, with D perhaps TRBD1 (5 bases). CDR1 SGHDT and CDR2 YYEEEE come from the germline V gene. The CDR3 spans 15 residues. Trimming stripped 4 bases from V and 4 bases from J, with 14 bases between. The CDR3 region has the DNA TGTGCCAGCAGCATCGACAGTGGGGTCACCGGGGAGCTGTTTTTT. It specifies CASSIDSGVTGELFF.

This clonotype was counted a few times. The chain couples TRBV4-3 to TRBJ2-7; 10 nucleotides match TRBD2. The CDR3 loop spans 17 amino acids. The ends lost 3 bases at V and 2 bases at J; junction bases unmatched: 10. The germline V gene encodes CDR1 LGHNA and CDR2 YSLEER. CDR3 DNA sequence: TGCGCCAGCAGCCAGACCGGGACTAGCGTTTCACCCTACGAGCAGTACTTC. Protein sequence: CASSQTGTSVSPYEQYF.

The chain is built from TRBV20-1 and TRBJ2-3, with D possibly TRBD2 on 6 matching bases. This CDR3 has 17 residues. Trimming removed 0 bases at V and 2 bases at J, with 18 bases between. Germline V lookup: CDR1 DFQATT, CDR2 SNEGSKA (reference sequence). CDR3 loop: CSAREVWDSFTTDTQYF. For the CDR3, the DNA is TGCAGTGCTAGAGAAGTTTGGGACTCCTTTACCACAGATACGCAGTATTTT.

The genes are TRBV5-5 and TRBJ1-5; 7 bases match TRBD1. Per germline, CDR1 SGHKS and CDR2 YYEKEE (reference sequence). V shed 4 bases, J shed 3 bases, and the junction held 7 bases outside the gene matches. This CDR3 region has 15 residues. CDR3 sequence (DNA): TGTGCCAGCAGCCAGGGACAGATCAACAATCAGCCCCAGCATTTT. Its translation is CASSQGQINNQPQHF.

This clonotype has more than one count but fewer than ten. This chain uses TRBV12-3 or TRBV12-4 with TRBJ2-1; no clear D gene. This CDR3 has 12 amino acids. Trimming removed 5 bases at V and 10 bases at J, with 12 bases between. The CDR3: CASSLPRPEQFF. The CDR3 region has the DNA TGTGCCAGCAGTCTGCCAAGGCCAGAGCAGTTCTTC.

This clonotype was detected ten times or more. The CDR3 sequence: CASSLDDGVRYTGELFF. In DNA, the CDR3 is TGTGCCAGCAGCTTAGATGATGGGGTTCGATATACCGGGGAGCTGTTTTTT. V gene TRBV7-2 combines with J gene TRBJ2-2; D unresolved. From germline, CDR1 is SGHTA and CDR2 FQGNSA. V lost 1 base to trimming and J lost 5 bases, with 17 bases between them. CDR3 length: 17 residues.